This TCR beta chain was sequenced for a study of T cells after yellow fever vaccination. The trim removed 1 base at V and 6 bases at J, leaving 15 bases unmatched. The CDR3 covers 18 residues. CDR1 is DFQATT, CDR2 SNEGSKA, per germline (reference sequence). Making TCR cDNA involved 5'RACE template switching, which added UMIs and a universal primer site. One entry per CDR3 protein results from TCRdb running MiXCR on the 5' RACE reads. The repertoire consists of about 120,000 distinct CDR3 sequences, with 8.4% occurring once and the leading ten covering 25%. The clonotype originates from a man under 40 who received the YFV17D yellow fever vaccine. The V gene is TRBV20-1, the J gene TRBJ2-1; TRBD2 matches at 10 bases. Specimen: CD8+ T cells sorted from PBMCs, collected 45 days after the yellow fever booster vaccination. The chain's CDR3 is CSARGLAGENEEFNEQFF. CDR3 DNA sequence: TGCAGTGCTAGAGGTCTAGCGGGAGAAAACGAGGAATTCAATGAGCAGTTCTTC.